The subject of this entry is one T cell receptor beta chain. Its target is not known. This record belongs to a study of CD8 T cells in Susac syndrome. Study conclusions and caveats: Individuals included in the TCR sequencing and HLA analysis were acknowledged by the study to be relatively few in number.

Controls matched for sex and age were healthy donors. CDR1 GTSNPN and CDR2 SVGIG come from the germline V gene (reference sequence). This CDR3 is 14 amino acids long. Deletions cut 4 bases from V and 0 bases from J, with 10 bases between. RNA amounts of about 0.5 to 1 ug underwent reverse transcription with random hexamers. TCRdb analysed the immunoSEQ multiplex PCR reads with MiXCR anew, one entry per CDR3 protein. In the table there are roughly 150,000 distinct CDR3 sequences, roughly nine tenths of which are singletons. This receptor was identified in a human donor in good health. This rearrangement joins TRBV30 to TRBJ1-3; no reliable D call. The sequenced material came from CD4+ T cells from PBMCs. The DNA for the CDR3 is TGTGCCTGGAATGAGGGTCTCTCTGGAAACACCATATATTTT. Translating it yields CAWNEGLSGNTIYF.